The subject of this entry is one TCR beta chain. This record comes from a study of blood T cell repertoires in COVID-19. Overall study context: Samples representing acute and convalescent COVID-19 were sourced from the United States, Italy and Spain. The cDNA or gDNA used as material had been derived from T cells, B-cell-depleted T cells, or PBMCs.

After removal of 3 bases from V and 1 base from J, the junction contained 8 bases not matched to a gene. Germline loops: CDR1 KGHSH, CDR2 LQKENI. The CDR3 is 16 amino acids. Per the original methods: Amplification from reference gene primers served as the basis for estimated nucleated cell counts. Sequenced by immunoSEQ multiplex PCR; TCRdb stores in-frame clones only, minus some. The DNA was the basis for D and trimming; V, J and clone size are from that table. The table includes some 190,000 clones, about 88% detected once. The clonotype originates from a man aged 25-45 years with acute or convalescent COVID-19. This chain links TRBV18 with TRBJ2-7; 8 bases align to TRBD2. Material for sequencing was peripheral blood. CDR3 bases: TGTGCCAGCTCACCCCCCGGGGGGGGGAGATCCTACGAGCAGTACTTC. Its translation is CASSPPGGGRSYEQYF.